This T cell receptor (beta chain) came from a study of shared clonotypes between healthy human individuals. As for this clone: Other DNA sequences within the sample encode an identical CDR3.

Clones were sequenced by immunoSEQ multiplex PCR, and TCRdb holds only the in-frame ones, with some missing. Seen here are over 2 million clones, 85% to 95% observed once, and the top ten hold 0.37%. The CDR3 runs 13 residues. CDR1 and CDR2 (germline): SEHNR, FQNEAQ (reference sequence). V was shortened by 1 base and J by 3 bases, with 6 bases between the two germline ends. The chain has TRBV7-9 and TRBJ1-2; TRBD1 might be the D (5 bases). The clonotype originates from a man aged 18 to 29 in good health. Some clones in this sample may be carry-over from other donors' samples. The source material was naive CD4+ T cells from PBMCs. Noted subset: CD45RA+ positively selected. The CDR3 here is CASSLVGDYGYTF. For the CDR3, the DNA is TGTGCCAGCAGCTTAGTAGGGGACTATGGCTACACCTTC.